These T cell receptor beta chains were read from a single sample in a study of Ad26.COV2.S vaccination and SARS-CoV-2 variants. Sequencing was performed with immunoSEQ multiplex PCR; in TCRdb, only in-frame clones are kept and a portion is missing. The sample has 300,000 to 400,000 clones, almost 90% seen once. The sequencing used peripheral blood, collected in a trial of Ad26.COV2.S vaccine versus placebo. These TCRs come from a person between 18 and 60 years old who received the Ad26.COV2.S COVID-19 vaccine or a placebo. The CDR3 runs from the conserved cysteine through the conserved F or W.

v_call cdr3_length cdr3_aa
TRBV5-1 15 CASSLTQQGGDGYTF
TRBV6-2/TRBV6-3 11 CASSPAGEAFF
TRBV19 14 CASSSRQSVYGYTF
TRBV5-1 14 CASSFRQAEGEQYF
TRBV28 15 CASSPVRTSEETQYF
TRBV6-5 13 CASSYERAGELFF
TRBV19 11 CASRKGGELFF
TRBV2 13 CASTMGQRQPQHF
TRBV11-3 15 CASSRTAAQGNEQFF
TRBV5-1 18 CASSLVTGGGYSYNEQFF
TRBV18 11 CASSQGAEAFF
TRBV6-5 13 CASSQGGNTEAFF
TRBV7-3 16 CASSPGFVGSDEKLFF
TRBV9 15 CASSADRPTFYGYTF
TRBV19 15 CASSIWTALNTEAFF
TRBV28 11 CASSSNYGYTF
TRBV12-5 13 CASRLAGNYGYTF
TRBV19 16 CASSLDVGRANYGYTF
TRBV25-1 15 CASRGDRGGKETQYF
TRBV4-1 15 CASSQEWNSNQPQHF
TRBV11-3 19 CASRLVRSGQDHPNEKLFF
TRBV27 16 CASSPLQNLAKNIQYF
TRBV10-2 15 CASSEWQAILTEAFF
TRBV6-2/TRBV6-3 17 CASSYPPLGASTDTQYF
TRBV3-1/TRBV3-2 16 CASSQVGEWGQETQYF
TRBV7-3 17 CASSLTGTSGRGNEQFF
TRBV6-5 15 CAIGGGAYWNTEAFF
TRBV3-1/TRBV3-2 15 CASSQGDSRTDTQYF
TRBV3-1/TRBV3-2 19 CASSQDRLRGRDLYNEQFF
TRBV7-8 15 CASSLRFRENEKLFF
TRBV5-1 12 CASSEEGQEQYF
TRBV7-8 15 CASSRGRGGYNEQFF
TRBV11-2 15 CASRLPGRGPYEQYF
TRBV6-2/TRBV6-3 13 CASSYMGNTEAFF
TRBV12-3/TRBV12-4 12 CASSLVTSPLHF
TRBV6-1 13 CASSHATLDEQFF
TRBV5-4 16 CASSQGQLLAKNIQYF
TRBV5-1 14 CASSVGQPNQPQHF
TRBV2 13 CASISREDTEAFF
TRBV25-1 13 CASSSHDTGELFF
TRBV10-2 12 CASNDFQETQYF
TRBV6-5 14 CASSIHHRDVEQYF
TRBV9 15 CASANSPGATDTQYF
TRBV7-9 18 CASSSTAGLAGPIYGQYF
TRBV7-2 15 CASSVQGARTDTQYF
TRBV19 12 CASSTWQETQYF
TRBV4-1 13 CASSQPGTGISYF
TRBV18 13 CASSSGEAGELFF